This TCR beta chain was captured in a study of cytomegalovirus exposure and HLA in healthy donors. Study-wide context: Within an early data release were 85 million or so unique TCRs drawn from HLA-typed donors.

About this clone itself: Its antigen is not known.

Study conclusions and caveats: The classifier was said to identify cytomegalovirus status with high specificity and sensitivity. A later analysis linked a missense DCLRE1C variant to TCR beta V- and J-gene trimming.

A multiplex PCR was run with 60 Vbeta primers and 13 Jbeta primers. Sequencing was performed with immunoSEQ multiplex PCR; in TCRdb, only in-frame clones are kept and a portion is missing. Of about 200,000 clones listed, about four fifths are singletons. The source of this sequence is a young man in good health and CMV-seronegative. The sequenced material came from PBMCs.

The CDR3 spells CASSYSASGYEQYF. CDR3 DNA sequence: TGTGCCAGCAGTTACTCGGCGTCAGGCTACGAGCAGTACTTC. This chain joins TRBV6-6 and TRBJ2-5, with D uncertain. Near its end, the DNA agrees better with TRBJ2-7, so the J call may be wrong. CDR1 and CDR2 (germline): MNHNY, SVGAGI (reference sequence). This CDR3 has 14 residues.